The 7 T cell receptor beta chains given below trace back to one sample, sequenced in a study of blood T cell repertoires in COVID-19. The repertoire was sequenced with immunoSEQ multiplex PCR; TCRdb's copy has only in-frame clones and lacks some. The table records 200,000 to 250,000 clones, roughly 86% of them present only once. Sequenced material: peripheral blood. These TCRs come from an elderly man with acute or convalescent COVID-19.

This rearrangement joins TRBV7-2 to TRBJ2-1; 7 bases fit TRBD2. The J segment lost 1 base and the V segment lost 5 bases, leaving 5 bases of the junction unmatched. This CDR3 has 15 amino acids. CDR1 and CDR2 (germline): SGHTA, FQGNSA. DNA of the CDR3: TGTGCCAGCAGCCCCTCTAGCGGTTCCTACAATGAGCAGTTCTTC. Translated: CASSPSSGSYNEQFF.

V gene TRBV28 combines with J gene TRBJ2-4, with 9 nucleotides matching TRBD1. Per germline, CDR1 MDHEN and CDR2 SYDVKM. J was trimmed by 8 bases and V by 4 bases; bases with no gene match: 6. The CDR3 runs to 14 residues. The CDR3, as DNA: TGTGCCAGCAGTTCAGCGGACAGGGGATACATTCAGTACTTC. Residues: CASSSADRGYIQYF.

The CDR3 reads CSVRRGHEQYF. The CDR3 DNA sequence: TGCAGCGTCCGGAGGGGTCACGAGCAGTACTTC. The gene calls are TRBV29-1 and TRBJ2-7; maybe TRBD2 (6 bases). Per the germline V gene, CDR1 is SQVTM and CDR2 is ANQGSEA. The length of the CDR3 is 11 residues. V lost 6 bases and J lost 5, with 11 bases in between.

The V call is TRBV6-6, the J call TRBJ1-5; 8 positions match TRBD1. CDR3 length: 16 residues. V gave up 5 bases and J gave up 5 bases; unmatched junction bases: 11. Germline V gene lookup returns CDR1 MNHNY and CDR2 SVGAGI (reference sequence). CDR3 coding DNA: TGTGCCAGCAGTAGGATAACCGGGACAGGAGATCAGCCCCAGCATTTT. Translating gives CASSRITGTGDQPQHF.

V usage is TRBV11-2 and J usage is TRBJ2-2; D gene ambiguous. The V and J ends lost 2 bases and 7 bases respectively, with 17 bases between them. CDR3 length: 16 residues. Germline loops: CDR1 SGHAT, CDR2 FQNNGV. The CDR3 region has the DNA TGTGCCAGCAGCTTACCCCCGGCCGGGTTTTTCGGGGAGCTGTTTTTT. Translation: CASSLPPAGFFGELFF.

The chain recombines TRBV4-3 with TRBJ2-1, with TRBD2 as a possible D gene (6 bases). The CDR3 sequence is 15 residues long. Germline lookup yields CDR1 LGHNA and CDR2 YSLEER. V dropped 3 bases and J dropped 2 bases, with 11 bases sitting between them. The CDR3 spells CASSHTAGPYNEQFF. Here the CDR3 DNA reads TGCGCCAGCAGCCACACAGCGGGTCCCTACAATGAGCAGTTCTTC.

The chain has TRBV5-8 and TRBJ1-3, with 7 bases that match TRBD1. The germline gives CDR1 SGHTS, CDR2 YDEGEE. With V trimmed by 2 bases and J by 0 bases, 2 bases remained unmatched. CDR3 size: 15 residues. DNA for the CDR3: TGTGCCAGCAGCTTTACAGGGGACTCTGGAAACACCATATATTTT. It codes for CASSFTGDSGNTIYF.